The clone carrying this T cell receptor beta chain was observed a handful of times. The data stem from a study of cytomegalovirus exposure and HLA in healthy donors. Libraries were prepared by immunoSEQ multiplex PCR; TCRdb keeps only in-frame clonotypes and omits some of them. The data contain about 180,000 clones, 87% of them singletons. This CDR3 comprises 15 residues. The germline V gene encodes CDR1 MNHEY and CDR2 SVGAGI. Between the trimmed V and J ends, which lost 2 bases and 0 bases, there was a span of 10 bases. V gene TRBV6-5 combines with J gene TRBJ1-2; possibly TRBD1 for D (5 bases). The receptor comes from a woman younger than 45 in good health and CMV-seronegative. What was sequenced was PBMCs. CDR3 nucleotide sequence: TGTGCCAGCAGTTACGCGGCAGGGTCTAACTATGGCTACACCTTC. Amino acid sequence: CASSYAAGSNYGYTF.